The 11 T cell receptor beta chains listed next were all sequenced from one sample in a study of vaccination and CD4 T cells after COVID-19. Antigen specificity for these receptors is unknown. Treatment: approximately 10-day PBMC culture with coronavirus spike peptide pools or control peptides (ViraFEST assay). Sequencing of cultured CD4+ T cell DNA used the Oncomine TCR Beta short-read assay. TCRdb analysed the PCR reads with MiXCR anew, one entry per CDR3 protein. Of fewer than 4,500 distinct CDR3 sequences listed, about a quarter are singletons. The sequenced sample was CD4+ T cells from blood, cultured in vitro. Receptors were obtained from a human donor who had recovered from COVID-19.

This clonotype is termed medium-sized. The rearrangement joins TRBV19 to TRBJ1-3; D is ambiguous. Germline-derived CDR1 and CDR2 are LNHDA and SQIVND (reference sequence). Deletions cut 11 bases from V and 5 bases from J, with 16 bases between. The CDR3 is 13 residues long. This CDR3 is CALFSPGRNTIYF. The CDR3, as DNA: TGTGCCCTCTTTTCGCCTGGACGAAACACCATATATTTT.

In nucleotides, the CDR3 is TGCAGTGCTATCACAGGGGGGAACACTGAAGCTTTCTTT. This encodes CSAITGGNTEAFF. The chain carries TRBV20-1 and TRBJ1-1, with 8 bases matching TRBD1. The germline V gene has CDR1 DFQATT and CDR2 SNEGSKA (reference sequence). Losses at the gene ends were 4 bases for V and 1 base for J; bases not matched to a gene: 2. The CDR3 length is 13 residues.

This clonotype has more than one count but fewer than ten. The rearrangement uses TRBV20-1 and TRBJ1-2, with TRBD1 matching over 8 bases. Germline lookup yields CDR1 DFQATT and CDR2 SNEGSKA (reference sequence). This CDR3 region has 12 residues. Trimming took 6 bases from V and 3 from J; bases not matched to a gene: 3. The CDR3 sequence is CSALGQDYGYTF. The DNA of the CDR3 is TGCAGTGCCTTGGGACAGGACTATGGCTACACCTTC.

This clonotype is medium-sized in the sample. The chain couples TRBV18 to TRBJ1-1; D is ambiguous. The V gene's germline CDR1 is KGHSH and CDR2 LQKENI. The CDR3 runs to 12 residues. Trimming pared 3 bases from V and 4 bases from J, leaving 6 bases between. Here the CDR3 reads CASSPWGTEAFF. The CDR3 DNA sequence: TGTGCCAGCTCACCGTGGGGCACTGAAGCTTTCTTT.

For the CDR3, the DNA is TGTGCCAGCAGTGGAACCTTGACGGGTGAGCAGTTCTTC. It encodes CASSGTLTGEQFF. The rearrangement joins TRBV12-3 or TRBV12-4 to TRBJ2-1; no clear D. The CDR3 runs to 13 residues. V was trimmed by 5 bases and J by 9 bases, leaving 14 bases between them.

The genes are TRBV9 and TRBJ2-7, with D tentatively TRBD2 (6 bases). Germline lookup yields CDR1 SGDLS and CDR2 YYNGEE. With 0 bases removed from V and 6 bases from J, the gap between germline ends came to 19 bases. This CDR3 is 16 amino acids long. This chain's CDR3 is CASSVDGGAIEREQYF. The CDR3 region has the DNA TGTGCCAGCAGCGTAGACGGAGGGGCGATTGAACGCGAGCAGTACTTC.

J is TRBJ1-1 and V is TRBV5-1; TRBD1 is a possible D gene (5 bases). The germline V and J ends were trimmed by 5 bases and 2 bases, with 13 bases remaining between them. CDR3 length: 14 amino acids. CDR1 and CDR2 from the germline V gene are SGHRS and YFSETQ. The CDR3 spells CASSPGTANTEAFF. DNA of the CDR3: TGCGCCAGCAGTCCCGGGACTGCTAACACTGAAGCTTTCTTT.

Concerning this clonotype itself: A junction boundary mismatches the germline segment, possibly from a read error. This sequence joins TRBV5-1 and TRBJ1-1, with a tentative D call TRBD1 (6 bases). The germline gives CDR1 SGHRS, CDR2 YFSETQ. The CDR3 has 16 amino acids. The CDR3, as DNA: TGCGCCAGCAGCCTGGACAGCAGGTCCTGGAACGCTGAAGCTTTCTTT. Translated: CASSLDSRSWNAEAFF.

By share, this clonotype counts as hyperexpanded (1% or more). This chain connects TRBV28 to TRBJ1-3; D unclear. Germline CDR1 is MDHEN and CDR2 is SYDVKM. This CDR3 comprises 11 residues. V was cut by 8 bases and J by 4 bases, with 6 bases left in between. CDR3 residues: CASGEGNTIYF. In nucleotides, the CDR3 is TGTGCCAGCGGGGAGGGAAACACCATATATTTT.

The CDR3 bases are TGTGCCAGCAGTGATCCGGGATCAACCTACGAGCAGTACTTC. Residues: CASSDPGSTYEQYF. This chain connects TRBV25-1 to TRBJ2-7; TRBD2 might be the D (5 bases). The germline V and J ends were trimmed by 3 bases and 2 bases, with 11 bases remaining between them. This CDR3 comprises 14 residues. Germline V gene sequence: CDR1 MGHDK, CDR2 SYGVNS.

V usage is TRBV3-1 and J usage is TRBJ1-3; no definite D call. This CDR3 has 14 amino acids. Deletions cut 3 bases from V and 1 base from J, with 7 bases between. Germline V gene sequence: CDR1 LGHDT, CDR2 YNNKEL (reference sequence). The CDR3: CASSHTASGNTIYF. DNA for the CDR3: TGTGCCAGCAGCCATACAGCTTCTGGAAACACCATATATTTT.